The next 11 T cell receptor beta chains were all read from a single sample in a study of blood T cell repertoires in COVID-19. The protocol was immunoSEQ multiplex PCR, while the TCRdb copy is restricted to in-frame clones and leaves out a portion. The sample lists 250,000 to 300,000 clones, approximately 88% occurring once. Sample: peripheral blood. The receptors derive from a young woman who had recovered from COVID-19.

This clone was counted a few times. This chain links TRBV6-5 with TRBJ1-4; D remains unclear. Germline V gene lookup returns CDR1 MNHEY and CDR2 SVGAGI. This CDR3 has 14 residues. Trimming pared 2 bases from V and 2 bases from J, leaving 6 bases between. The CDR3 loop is CASSYGQTNEKLFF. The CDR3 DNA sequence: TGTGCCAGCAGTTACGGCCAGACTAATGAAAAACTGTTTTTT.

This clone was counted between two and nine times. CDR3 DNA: TGTGCCAGCAGCTTCGGGGACATTTCCTACAATGAGCAGTTCTTC. This codes for CASSFGDISYNEQFF. V and J are TRBV11-3 and TRBJ2-1; D might be TRBD1 (6 bases). The CDR3 is 15 residues long. Trimming left V 3 bases short and J 1 base short, with 10 bases between. Germline lookup yields CDR1 SGHNT and CDR2 YENEEA.

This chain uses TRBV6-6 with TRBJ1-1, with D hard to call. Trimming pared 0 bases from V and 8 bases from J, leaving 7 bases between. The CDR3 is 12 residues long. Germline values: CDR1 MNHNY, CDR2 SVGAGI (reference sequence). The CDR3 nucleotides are TGTGCCAGCAGTTACTCGAGGGTAGAAGCTTTCTTT. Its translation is CASSYSRVEAFF.

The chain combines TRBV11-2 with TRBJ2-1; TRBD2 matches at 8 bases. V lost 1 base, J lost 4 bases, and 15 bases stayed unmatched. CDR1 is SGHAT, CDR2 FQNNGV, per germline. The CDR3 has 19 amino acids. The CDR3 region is CASSLGEKRGPRIYNEQFF. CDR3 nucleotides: TGTGCCAGCAGCTTAGGGGAAAAGCGGGGGCCAAGAATTTACAATGAGCAGTTCTTC.

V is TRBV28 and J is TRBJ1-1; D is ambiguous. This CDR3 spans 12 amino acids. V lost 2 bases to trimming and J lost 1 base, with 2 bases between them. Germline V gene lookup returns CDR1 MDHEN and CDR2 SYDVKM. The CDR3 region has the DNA TGTGCCAGCAGTTTACAGAACACTGAAGCTTTCTTT. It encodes CASSLQNTEAFF.

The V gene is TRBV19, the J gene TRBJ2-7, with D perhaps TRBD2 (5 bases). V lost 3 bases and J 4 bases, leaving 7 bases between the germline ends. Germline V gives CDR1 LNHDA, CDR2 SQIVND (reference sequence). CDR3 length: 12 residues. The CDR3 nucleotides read TGTGCCAGTAGTATTGAGGGATACGAGCAGTACTTC. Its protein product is CASSIEGYEQYF.

The CDR3 DNA reads as TGTGCCAGCACCGGGACTAGCGGGGGGAATGAGCAGTTCTTC. Amino acids: CASTGTSGGNEQFF. The chain uses TRBV3-1 (or the pseudogene TRBV3-2) and TRBJ2-1; 15 bases map to TRBD2. This CDR3 has 14 amino acids. J was trimmed by 7 bases and V by 7 bases; bases with no gene match: 2. CDR1 is LGHDT, CDR2 YNNKEL, per germline (reference sequence).

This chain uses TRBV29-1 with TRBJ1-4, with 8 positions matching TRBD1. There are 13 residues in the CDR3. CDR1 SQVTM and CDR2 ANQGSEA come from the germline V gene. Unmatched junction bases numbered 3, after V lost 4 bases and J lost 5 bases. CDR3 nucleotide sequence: TGCAGCGTTGGTACAGGGGGGAATGAAAAACTGTTTTTT. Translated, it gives CSVGTGGNEKLFF.

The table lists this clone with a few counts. CDR3 residues: CASSYSTGDGYTF. As DNA, the CDR3 is TGTGCCAGCAGTTACTCGACAGGGGATGGCTACACCTTC. V gene TRBV6-2 or TRBV6-3 combines with J gene TRBJ1-2; 8 bases line up with TRBD1. The CDR3 totals 13 residues. Germline trimming cut 0 bases from V and 6 bases from J; bases unmatched to any gene: 0. CDR1 MNHEY and CDR2 SVGEGT come from the germline V gene.

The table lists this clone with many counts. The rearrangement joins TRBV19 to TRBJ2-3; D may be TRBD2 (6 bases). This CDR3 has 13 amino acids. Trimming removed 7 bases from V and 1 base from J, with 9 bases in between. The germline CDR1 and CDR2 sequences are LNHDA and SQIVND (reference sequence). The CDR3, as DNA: TGTGCCAGTACGCGGGGAGGCACAGATACGCAGTATTTT. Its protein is CASTRGGTDTQYF.

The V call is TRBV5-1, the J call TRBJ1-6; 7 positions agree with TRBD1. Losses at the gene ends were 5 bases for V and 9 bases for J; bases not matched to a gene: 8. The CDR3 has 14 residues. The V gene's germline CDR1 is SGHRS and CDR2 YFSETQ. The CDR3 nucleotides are TGCGCCAGCAGACAGGGGACAGTGGTTTCACCCCTCCACTTT. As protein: CASRQGTVVSPLHF.